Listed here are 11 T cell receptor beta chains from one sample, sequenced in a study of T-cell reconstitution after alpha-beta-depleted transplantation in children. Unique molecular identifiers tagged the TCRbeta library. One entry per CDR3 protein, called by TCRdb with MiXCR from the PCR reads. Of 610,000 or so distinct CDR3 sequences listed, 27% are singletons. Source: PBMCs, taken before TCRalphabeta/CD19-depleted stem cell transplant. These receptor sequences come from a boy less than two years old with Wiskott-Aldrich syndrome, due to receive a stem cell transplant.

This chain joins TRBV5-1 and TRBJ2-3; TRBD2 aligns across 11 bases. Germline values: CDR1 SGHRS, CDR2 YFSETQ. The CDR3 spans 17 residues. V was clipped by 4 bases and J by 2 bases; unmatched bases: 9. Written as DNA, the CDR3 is TGCGCCAGCAGCCTGCCCAGACTAGCGGGGAACACAGATACGCAGTATTTT. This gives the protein CASSLPRLAGNTDTQYF.

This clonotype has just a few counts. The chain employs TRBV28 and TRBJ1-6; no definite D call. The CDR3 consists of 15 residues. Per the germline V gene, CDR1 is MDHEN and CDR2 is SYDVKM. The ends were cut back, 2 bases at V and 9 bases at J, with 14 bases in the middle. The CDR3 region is CASSLGNGRSSPLHF. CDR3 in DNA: TGTGCCAGCAGTTTAGGAAATGGCAGATCTTCACCCCTCCACTTT.

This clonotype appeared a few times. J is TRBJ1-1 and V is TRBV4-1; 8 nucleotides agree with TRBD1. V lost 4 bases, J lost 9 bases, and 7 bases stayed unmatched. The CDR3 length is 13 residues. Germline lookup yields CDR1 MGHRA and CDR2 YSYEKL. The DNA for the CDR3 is TGCGCCAGCAGCCCCCCAGGGGGCGAGAAAGCTTTCTTT. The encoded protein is CASSPPGGEKAFF.

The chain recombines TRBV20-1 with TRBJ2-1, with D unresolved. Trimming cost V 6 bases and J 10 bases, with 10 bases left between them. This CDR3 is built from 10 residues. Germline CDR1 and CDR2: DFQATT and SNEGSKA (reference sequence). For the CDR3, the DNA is TGCAGTGCCCAAAAGCAGGAGCAGTTCTTC. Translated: CSAQKQEQFF.

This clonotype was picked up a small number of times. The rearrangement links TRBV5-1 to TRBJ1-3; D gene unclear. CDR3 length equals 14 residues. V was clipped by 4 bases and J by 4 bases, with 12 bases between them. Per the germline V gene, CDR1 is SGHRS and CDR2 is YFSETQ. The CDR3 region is CASSPGGPGNTIYF. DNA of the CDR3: TGCGCCAGCAGCCCCGGAGGGCCAGGAAACACCATATATTTT.

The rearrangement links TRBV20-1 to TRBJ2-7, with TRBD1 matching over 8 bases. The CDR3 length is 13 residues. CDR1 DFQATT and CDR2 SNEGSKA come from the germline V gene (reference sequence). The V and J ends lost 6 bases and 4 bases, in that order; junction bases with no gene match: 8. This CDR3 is CSAPRQGLYEQYF. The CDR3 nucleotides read TGCAGTGCACCCCGACAGGGGTTATACGAGCAGTACTTC.

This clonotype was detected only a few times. CDR3 amino acids: CASRLSALETQYF. In nucleotides, the CDR3 is TGTGCCAGCAGACTTAGCGCGTTGGAGACCCAGTACTTC. The V call is TRBV12-3 or TRBV12-4, the J call TRBJ2-5; D may be TRBD2 (5 bases). The length of the CDR3 is 13 residues. The V gene lost 6 bases and the J gene lost 5 bases, with 13 bases spanning the gap.

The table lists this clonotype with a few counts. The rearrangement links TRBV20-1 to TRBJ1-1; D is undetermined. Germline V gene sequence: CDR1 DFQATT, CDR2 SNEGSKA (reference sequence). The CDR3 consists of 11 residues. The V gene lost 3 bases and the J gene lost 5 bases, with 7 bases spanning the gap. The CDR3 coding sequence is TGCAGTGCTAGCATAGGAACTGAAGCTTTCTTT. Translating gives CSASIGTEAFF.

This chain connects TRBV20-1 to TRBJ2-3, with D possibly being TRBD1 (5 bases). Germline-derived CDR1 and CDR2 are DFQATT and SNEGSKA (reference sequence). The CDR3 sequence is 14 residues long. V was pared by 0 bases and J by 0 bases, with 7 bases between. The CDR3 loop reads CSARDDRSTDTQYF. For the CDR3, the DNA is TGCAGTGCTAGAGATGACAGAAGCACAGATACGCAGTATTTT.

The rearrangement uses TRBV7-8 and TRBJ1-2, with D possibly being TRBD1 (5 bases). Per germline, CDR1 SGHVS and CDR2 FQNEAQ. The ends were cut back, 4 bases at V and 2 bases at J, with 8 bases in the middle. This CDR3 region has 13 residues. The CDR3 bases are TGTGCCAGCAGCTCCCGGGGGAACTATGGCTACACCTTC. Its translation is CASSSRGNYGYTF. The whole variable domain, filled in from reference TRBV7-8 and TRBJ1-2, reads GAGVSQSPRYKVAKRGQDVALRCDPISGHVSLFWYQQALGQGPEFLTYFQNEAQLDKSGLPSDRFFAERPEGSVSTLKIQRTQQEDSAVYLCASSSRGNYGYTFGSGTRLTVV.

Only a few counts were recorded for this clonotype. CDR3 in DNA: TGTGCCAGCAGTCAACAGGGGCGGGTCACAGATACGCAGTATTTT. This encodes CASSQQGRVTDTQYF. V is TRBV28 and J is TRBJ2-3; 7 bases line up with TRBD1. The CDR3 spans 15 residues. After removal of 5 bases from V and 2 bases from J, the junction contained 7 bases not matched to a gene. CDR1 and CDR2 from the germline V gene are MDHEN and SYDVKM.